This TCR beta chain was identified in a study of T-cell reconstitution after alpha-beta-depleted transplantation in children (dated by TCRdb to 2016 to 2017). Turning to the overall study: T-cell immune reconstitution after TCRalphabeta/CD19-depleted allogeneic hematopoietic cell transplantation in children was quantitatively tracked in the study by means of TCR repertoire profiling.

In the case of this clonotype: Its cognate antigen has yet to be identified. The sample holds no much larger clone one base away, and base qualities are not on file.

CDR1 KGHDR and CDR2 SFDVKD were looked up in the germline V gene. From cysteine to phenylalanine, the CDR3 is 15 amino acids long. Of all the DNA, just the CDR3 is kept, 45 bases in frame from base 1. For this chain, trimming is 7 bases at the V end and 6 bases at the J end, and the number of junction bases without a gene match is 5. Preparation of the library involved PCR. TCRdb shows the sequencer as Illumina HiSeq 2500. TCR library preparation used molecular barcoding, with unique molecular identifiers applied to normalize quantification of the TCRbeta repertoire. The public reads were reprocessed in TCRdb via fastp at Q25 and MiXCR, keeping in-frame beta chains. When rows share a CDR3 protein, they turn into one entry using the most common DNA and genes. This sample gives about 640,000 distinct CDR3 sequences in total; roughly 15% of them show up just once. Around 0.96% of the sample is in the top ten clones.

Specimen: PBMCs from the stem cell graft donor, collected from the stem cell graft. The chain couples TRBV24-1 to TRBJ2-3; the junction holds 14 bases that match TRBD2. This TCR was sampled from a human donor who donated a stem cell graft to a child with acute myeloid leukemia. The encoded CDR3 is CATSGLAGGVDTQYF. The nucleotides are TGTGCCACCAGCGGACTAGCGGGGGGCGTCGATACGCAGTATTTT.